This TCR beta chain was sequenced for a study of blood T cell repertoires in COVID-19. Study-level information: The United States, Italy and Spain supplied acute and convalescent COVID-19 samples. The analysed material was cDNA or gDNA that came from T cells, B-cell-depleted T cells, or PBMCs.

The CDR3 extends over 15 amino acids. V was pared by 2 bases and J by 5 bases, with 13 bases between. Germline V CDR1 and CDR2: LNHNV, YYDKDF (reference sequence). Clones were read by immunoSEQ multiplex PCR, and TCRdb kept only the in-frame ones, dropping some. The sample records about 180,000 clones, around 83% being singletons. The sequence came from a woman aged 25 to 39 with active or convalescent COVID-19. V and J are TRBV15 and TRBJ2-1; D call uncertain. Sequenced: peripheral blood. Here the CDR3 DNA reads TGTGCCACCAGCAGACGTTGGCAGGTAGACAATGAGCAGTTCTTC. It yields the protein CATSRRWQVDNEQFF. Full variable domain (outside the CDR3, taken from reference TRBV15 and TRBJ2-1): DAMVIQNPRYQVTQFGKPVTLSCSQTLNHNVMYWYQQKSSQAPKLLFHYYDKDFNNEADTPDNFQSRRPNTSFCFLDIRSPGLGDTAMYLCATSRRWQVDNEQFFGPGTRLTVL.